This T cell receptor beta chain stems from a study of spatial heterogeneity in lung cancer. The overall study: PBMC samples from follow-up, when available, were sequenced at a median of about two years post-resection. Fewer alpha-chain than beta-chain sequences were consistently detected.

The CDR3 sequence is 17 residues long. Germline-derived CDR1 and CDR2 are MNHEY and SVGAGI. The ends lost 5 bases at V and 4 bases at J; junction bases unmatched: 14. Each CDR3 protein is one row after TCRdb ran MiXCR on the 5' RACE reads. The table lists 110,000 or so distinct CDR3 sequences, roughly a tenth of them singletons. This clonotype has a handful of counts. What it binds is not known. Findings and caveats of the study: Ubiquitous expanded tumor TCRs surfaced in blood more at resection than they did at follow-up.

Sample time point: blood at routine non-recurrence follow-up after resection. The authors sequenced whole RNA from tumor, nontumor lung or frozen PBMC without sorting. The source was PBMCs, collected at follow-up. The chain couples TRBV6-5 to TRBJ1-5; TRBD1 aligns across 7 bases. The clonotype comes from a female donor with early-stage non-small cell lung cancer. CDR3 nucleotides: TGTGCCAGCAGTCCATATACCACACAGGGGCGGAATCAGCCCCAGCATTTT. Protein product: CASSPYTTQGRNQPQHF.